The 26 T cell receptor beta chains below come from one sample, sequenced in a study of vaccination and CD4 T cells after COVID-19. These receptors have no identified antigens. Time point reported: late sampling 161 to 241 days after vaccination in three convalescent patients. Sample treatment: approximately 9-day PBMC culture with coronavirus spike peptide pools or control peptides (ViraFEST assay). The Oncomine TCR Beta short-read assay sequenced DNA from cultured CD4+ T cells. TCRdb processed the PCR reads anew with MiXCR; each CDR3 protein has one entry. The sample has around 15,000 distinct CDR3 sequences, around 50% seen once. The sample was CD4+ T cells from blood, cultured in vitro, taken about 7 months after SARS-CoV-2 vaccination. These receptors were collected from a human donor who had recovered from COVID-19.

CDR3 amino acids: CSAQEWETQYF. Here the CDR3 DNA reads TGCAGTGCTCAGGAGTGGGAGACCCAGTACTTC. The gene calls are TRBV20-1 and TRBJ2-5; D unresolved. Germline V gene lookup returns CDR1 DFQATT and CDR2 SNEGSKA (reference sequence). V lost 5 bases to trimming and J lost 5 bases, with 9 bases between them. This CDR3 contains 11 residues.

The chain joins TRBV6-1 to TRBJ1-1; D is perhaps TRBD1 (5 bases). This CDR3 is built from 14 residues. Germline V CDR1 and CDR2: MNHNS, SASEGT. V dropped 6 bases and J dropped 1 base, with 12 bases sitting between them. CDR3 bases: TGTGCCAGCAGAAGACGGGGGGGGAACACTGAAGCTTTCTTT. Translation gives CASRRRGGNTEAFF.

The V gene is TRBV7-3, the J gene TRBJ2-2, with D tentatively TRBD2 (6 bases). The CDR3 totals 14 residues. Germline lookup yields CDR1 SGHTA and CDR2 FQGTGA. Trimming removed 5 bases from V and 7 bases from J, with 14 bases in between. The CDR3 spells CASSRVGGVGELFF. The CDR3 DNA sequence: TGTGCCAGCAGCCGGGTCGGCGGGGTCGGGGAGCTGTTTTTT.

In DNA, the CDR3 is TGTGCCAGCAGCTTAGTGGGGGGGGGGAACACTGAAGCTTTCTTT. Translating it yields CASSLVGGGNTEAFF. The V call is TRBV7-2, the J call TRBJ1-1; D possibly corresponds to TRBD1 (5 bases). V was cut by 1 base and J by 1 base, with 10 bases left in between. The CDR3 spans 15 residues. The germline V gene has CDR1 SGHTA and CDR2 FQGNSA.

For the CDR3, the DNA is TGTGCCAGCAGTACTTTAGCGGGAGGTCCCCGCGAGCAGTACTTC. It yields the protein CASSTLAGGPREQYF. The chain uses TRBV28 and TRBJ2-7; 10 positions agree with TRBD2. The germline V gene has CDR1 MDHEN and CDR2 SYDVKM. The CDR3 spans 15 residues. With V trimmed by 5 bases and J by 6 bases, 10 bases remained unmatched.

The chain links TRBV6-1 to TRBJ2-2; D not resolved. The CDR3 is 13 amino acids. V was cut by 10 bases and J by 4 bases, with 13 bases left in between. Germline values: CDR1 MNHNS, CDR2 SASEGT. The CDR3 loop is CATRIFSTGELFF. The CDR3, as DNA: TGTGCCACCCGGATCTTTAGCACCGGGGAGCTGTTTTTT.

CDR3 sequence (DNA): TGCAGCGTTGAAAGACAGGGGGCGAGGGTGAACACTGAAGCTTTCTTT. Its protein product is CSVERQGARVNTEAFF. The rearrangement uses TRBV29-1 and TRBJ1-1; TRBD1 aligns across 10 bases. J was trimmed by 0 bases and V by 2 bases; bases with no gene match: 6. In germline, CDR1 is SQVTM, CDR2 ANQGSEA. This CDR3 contains 16 residues.

The chain joins TRBV6-1 to TRBJ2-7; 8 nucleotides align to TRBD2. CDR1 is MNHNS and CDR2 is SASEGT in the germline V gene. Losses at the gene ends were 3 bases for V and 5 bases for J; bases not matched to a gene: 9. The CDR3 sequence is 15 residues long. The CDR3 loop is CASSDQPGLGNEQYF. Written as DNA, the CDR3 is TGTGCCAGCAGTGATCAACCGGGACTAGGTAACGAGCAGTACTTC.

The V gene is TRBV20-1, the J gene TRBJ2-7; TRBD2 matches 8 bases. With V trimmed by 0 bases and J by 6 bases, 7 bases remained unmatched. Germline CDR1 is DFQATT and CDR2 is SNEGSKA (reference sequence). There are 14 residues in the CDR3. CDR3 in amino acids: CSARDQAGGGEQYF. The DNA for the CDR3 is TGCAGTGCTAGAGACCAGGCGGGGGGTGGCGAGCAGTACTTC.

The genes are TRBV20-1 and TRBJ1-1; D possibly corresponds to TRBD1 (5 bases). Germline loops: CDR1 DFQATT, CDR2 SNEGSKA (reference sequence). V was shortened by 0 bases and J by 5 bases, with 10 bases between the two germline ends. The CDR3 is made up of 13 amino acids. CDR3 protein: CSARELTATEAFF. CDR3 nucleotides: TGCAGTGCTAGAGAACTGACAGCAACTGAAGCTTTCTTT.

The CDR3 loop reads CASSPHSGRTYNEQFF. CDR3 DNA: TGTGCCAGCAGCCCCCATAGCGGAAGGACCTACAATGAGCAGTTCTTC. The chain links TRBV7-9 to TRBJ2-1, with TRBD2 as a possible D gene (6 bases). The germline gives CDR1 SEHNR, CDR2 FQNEAQ (reference sequence). V was pared by 5 bases and J by 2 bases, with 16 bases between. The CDR3 sequence is 16 residues long.

The chain links TRBV19 to TRBJ1-5; 9 nucleotides agree with TRBD1. Germline CDR1 and CDR2: LNHDA and SQIVND (reference sequence). The CDR3 covers 18 residues. V gave up 7 bases and J gave up 0 bases; unmatched junction bases: 13. CDR3 in DNA: TGTGCCAGTATGAGGGACAGGGAGAAAAGCGGTAGCAATCAGCCCCAGCATTTT. This encodes CASMRDREKSGSNQPQHF.

This clonotype appeared a few times. The chain recombines TRBV6-2 or TRBV6-3 with TRBJ1-1; 7 positions agree with TRBD1. This CDR3 comprises 14 residues. Trimming cost V 7 bases and J 4 bases; bases outside gene matches: 9. The germline V gene encodes CDR1 MNHEY and CDR2 SVGEGT. CDR3 DNA sequence: TGTGCCAGCACCCTTACAGGGGAGAGCACTGAAGCTTTCTTT. As protein: CASTLTGESTEAFF.

This clonotype was counted a few times. CDR3 sequence reads: CASSFQAGRETQYF. The CDR3, as DNA: TGTGCCAGCAGCTTCCAGGCGGGACGGGAGACCCAGTACTTC. The chain is built from TRBV7-2 and TRBJ2-5, with D maybe TRBD2 (6 bases). This CDR3 contains 14 residues. Trimming cost V 3 bases and J 5 bases, with 13 bases left between them. From germline, CDR1 is SGHTA and CDR2 FQGNSA.

The chain couples TRBV6-5 to TRBJ2-7, with D unclear. CDR3 length equals 14 residues. Per the germline V gene, CDR1 is MNHEY and CDR2 is SVGAGI. V was trimmed by 0 bases and J by 3 bases, leaving 9 bases between them. The CDR3: CASSYSRQFYEQYF. In DNA, the CDR3 is TGTGCCAGCAGTTACTCGAGGCAGTTCTACGAGCAGTACTTC.

The chain employs TRBV6-5 and TRBJ2-7, with 7 bases identical to TRBD1. J was trimmed by 7 bases and V by 3 bases; bases with no gene match: 6. The CDR3 spans 13 residues. CDR1 is MNHEY and CDR2 is SVGAGI in the germline V gene. The CDR3 DNA is TGTGCCAGCAGTTATGACAGGGTGGGGGAGCAGTACTTC. Translation gives CASSYDRVGEQYF.

This clonotype is a singleton in its sample. At one boundary the junction diverges from the germline segment, which might be a read error. This chain joins TRBV12-3 or TRBV12-4 and TRBJ2-5, with TRBD2 matching over 11 bases. The CDR3 covers 15 residues. The CDR3 bases are TGTGCCAGCAGTGCGGGACTAGCGGAACAAGAGACCCGGTACTTC. It is translated as CASSAGLAEQETRYF.

V is TRBV12-3 or TRBV12-4 and J is TRBJ2-7; maybe TRBD1 (5 bases). V shed 0 bases and J shed 4 bases, with 7 bases lying between them. The CDR3 has 13 residues. CDR3 bases: TGTGCCAGCAGTTTAGCCAGGGCGTACGAGCAGTACTTC. It codes for CASSLARAYEQYF.

The chain has TRBV20-1 and TRBJ2-5; either TRBD1 or TRBD2 may fit D (6 bases each). Germline CDR1 reads DFQATT; CDR2 reads SNEGSKA (reference sequence). V dropped 0 bases and J dropped 5 bases, with 7 bases sitting between them. The CDR3 extends over 12 amino acids. CDR3 nucleotides: TGCAGTGCTAGAGAAGGGGGGGAGACCCAGTACTTC. Translation gives CSAREGGETQYF.

This clonotype has just a few counts. This sequence joins TRBV10-3 and TRBJ1-1; no definite D call. Trimming took 7 bases from V and 1 from J, leaving 10 bases between them. Per germline, CDR1 ENHRY and CDR2 SYGVKD. CDR3 length equals 13 residues. CDR3 sequence: CAITKTENTEAFF. CDR3 in DNA: TGTGCCATCACCAAGACGGAGAACACTGAAGCTTTCTTT.

The chain joins TRBV12-3 or TRBV12-4 to TRBJ1-6; tentatively, D is TRBD1 (5 bases). The CDR3 contains 15 residues. Trimming took off 6 bases at V and 11 bases at J, with 20 bases between the two ends. The chain's CDR3 is CASSPPRGLLAPLHF. CDR3 in DNA: TGTGCCAGCAGCCCCCCTCGGGGCCTTTTGGCACCCCTCCACTTT.

The gene calls are TRBV6-5 and TRBJ2-3; the match to TRBD2 covers 14 bases. The CDR3 sequence is 15 residues long. Germline CDR1 is MNHEY and CDR2 is SVGAGI. Unmatched junction bases numbered 0, after V lost 2 bases and J lost 5 bases. CDR3 DNA sequence: TGTGCCAGCAGTTACGGGACTAGCGGGGGAGATACGCAGTATTTT. The encoded protein is CASSYGTSGGDTQYF.

V usage is TRBV27 and J usage is TRBJ2-1; D is perhaps TRBD2 (6 bases). CDR1 is MNHEY and CDR2 is SMNVEV in the germline V gene (reference sequence). Trimming removed 5 bases at V and 4 bases at J, with 24 bases between. This CDR3 spans 18 amino acids. CDR3 sequence: CASSRIGSGPGGYNEQFF. The CDR3 DNA reads TGTGCCAGCAGTCGAATAGGCAGCGGACCCGGAGGGTACAATGAGCAGTTCTTC.

J is TRBJ1-1 and V is TRBV20-1; D is ambiguous. CDR3 length: 14 residues. Germline lookup yields CDR1 DFQATT and CDR2 SNEGSKA (reference sequence). Trimming took off 2 bases at V and 6 bases at J, with 16 bases between the two ends. The chain's CDR3 is CSARRAQRGAEAFF. CDR3 in DNA: TGCAGTGCTAGAAGGGCCCAACGAGGCGCTGAAGCTTTCTTT.

This clonotype is labeled as large (0.1 to 1%). J is TRBJ2-5 and V is TRBV7-2; D is undetermined. This CDR3 has 13 residues. CDR1 is SGHTA and CDR2 is FQGNSA in the germline V gene. The V and J ends lost 2 bases and 5 bases respectively, with 9 bases between them. The DNA of the CDR3 is TGTGCCAGCAGCTTATCCCTGGGGGAGACCCAGTACTTC. Protein product: CASSLSLGETQYF.

J is TRBJ1-1 and V is TRBV20-1, with 7 positions matching TRBD1. This CDR3 has 14 amino acids. Per germline, CDR1 DFQATT and CDR2 SNEGSKA (reference sequence). Trimming cost V 4 bases and J 1 base; bases outside gene matches: 6. CDR3 region: CSAKPRDRNTEAFF. As DNA, the CDR3 is TGCAGTGCTAAACCTCGGGACAGGAACACTGAAGCTTTCTTT.